The 2 T cell receptor beta chains presented below share a single source sample, sequenced in a study of shared clonotypes between healthy human individuals. The repertoire was sequenced with immunoSEQ multiplex PCR; TCRdb's copy has only in-frame clones and lacks some. The table shows about 2.2 million clones, with about 93% occurring only once. The naive CD8 population came from CD45RO-negative cells selected for CCR7, without terminally differentiated effector memory CD45RA+ cells. Sequencing was done on a sample of naive CD8+ T cells from PBMCs. Receptors originate from a man aged 18 to 30 in good health. Some clones in this sample may be carry-over from other donors' samples.

J is TRBJ1-1 and V is TRBV30, with D possibly being TRBD1 (5 bases). With 5 bases removed from V and 0 bases from J, the gap between germline ends came to 10 bases. The CDR3 sequence is 13 residues long. Germline CDR1 is GTSNPN and CDR2 is SVGIG (reference sequence). The DNA of the CDR3 is TGTGCCTGGGCTCCAGGGATGAACACTGAAGCTTTCTTT. Protein: CAWAPGMNTEAFF.

The rearrangement uses TRBV11-2 and TRBJ1-1, with a weak D call TRBD1 (6 bases). This CDR3 region has 15 residues. The V gene's germline CDR1 is SGHAT and CDR2 FQNNGV. Trimming removed 1 base at V and 4 bases at J, with 13 bases between. In DNA form, the CDR3 reads TGTGCCAGCAGCTTAGCGTCAGGGGAGATCACTGAAGCTTTCTTT. This encodes CASSLASGEITEAFF.